Each of the 25 T cell receptor beta chains below was sequenced from the same sample in a study of beta chain features in type 1 diabetes. All of the isolated RNA was reverse transcribed, so expressed TCRB transcripts were sequenced. The repertoire was sequenced with immunoSEQ multiplex PCR; TCRdb's copy has only in-frame clones and lacks some. The sample consists of some 350,000 clones, roughly 12% of them appearing once. Study-level points and caveats: Across all four CD4+ subsets, people with type 1 diabetes showed modestly shorter TCRB CDR3s.

Their recognized antigens are unknown. Sequences were obtained from naive CD4+ T cells from blood. These receptors came from a woman in her late teens or twenties with type 1 diabetes.

The chain uses TRBV30 and TRBJ2-7; 11 nucleotides agree with TRBD2. This CDR3 has 17 residues. Trimming took 3 bases from V and 0 from J; bases not matched to a gene: 10. Germline loops: CDR1 GTSNPN, CDR2 SVGIG (reference sequence). The CDR3 spells CAWSSGLTSGISYEQYV. The CDR3, as DNA: TGTGCCTGGAGCTCCGGGTTGACTAGCGGGATCTCCTACGAGCAGTACGTC.

In its sample, this clone was seen a few times. The J gene is TRBJ2-1, the V gene TRBV7-9, with 10 nucleotides matching TRBD2. V was clipped by 0 bases and J by 6 bases; unmatched bases: 11. Germline CDR1 reads SEHNR; CDR2 reads FQNEAQ (reference sequence). The CDR3 is made up of 18 amino acids. DNA for the CDR3: TGTGCCAGCAGCTTAGCGGCTAGCGGGAGAGGGAGACGCAATGAGCAGTTCTTC. This codes for CASSLAASGRGRRNEQFF.

This clone was observed a handful of times. V and J are TRBV5-1 and TRBJ2-1; tentatively, D is TRBD1 (5 bases). There are 13 residues in the CDR3. CDR1 is SGHRS and CDR2 is YFSETQ in the germline V gene. The ends were cut back, 5 bases at V and 5 bases at J, with 11 bases in the middle. The CDR3 sequence is CASRSQTDNEQFF. The CDR3 DNA follows: TGCGCCAGCAGGTCGCAGACAGACAATGAGCAGTTCTTC.

This clone has a handful of counts. CDR3 in amino acids: CAWIAGGTVWTEAFF. As DNA, the CDR3 is TGTGCCTGGATCGCAGGGGGTACGGTTTGGACTGAAGCTTTCTTT. V gene TRBV30 combines with J gene TRBJ1-1; 7 bases are shared with TRBD1. Germline loops: CDR1 GTSNPN, CDR2 SVGIG (reference sequence). The V gene end was trimmed by 4 bases and the J gene end by 5 bases; junction bases not matched to a gene: 13. The CDR3 contains 15 residues.

This clone has more than one count but fewer than ten. The V call is TRBV5-1, the J call TRBJ2-7, with 9 bases lining up with TRBD1. The CDR3 is made up of 16 amino acids. V trimming: 3 bases; J trimming: 2 bases; junction bases outside the gene matches: 9. CDR1 is SGHRS and CDR2 is YFSETQ in the germline V gene. The CDR3 is CASSSGYRDRAYEQYF. CDR3 bases: TGCGCCAGCAGCTCGGGCTACCGGGACAGGGCCTACGAGCAGTACTTC.

The table lists this clone with a few counts. In nucleotides, the CDR3 is TGTGCCATCAGGCCGACTAGCTCGGTACGGTACAATGAGCAGTTCTTC. Its translation is CAIRPTSSVRYNEQFF. V usage is TRBV10-3 and J usage is TRBJ2-1, with 7 bases lining up with TRBD2. CDR1 is ENHRY, CDR2 SYGVKD, per germline. Unmatched junction bases numbered 12, after V lost 6 bases and J lost 4 bases. The CDR3 covers 16 residues.

This clone was picked up a small number of times. The chain employs TRBV14 and TRBJ2-7; the D is unclear. This CDR3 spans 13 amino acids. The germline V and J ends were trimmed by 4 bases and 4 bases, with 11 bases remaining between them. Germline V gene data show CDR1 as SGHDN and CDR2 as FVKESK. The CDR3 DNA reads TGTGCCAGCAGCCGAGGATTCGTTTACGAGCAGTACTTC. Translating gives CASSRGFVYEQYF.

The V gene is TRBV27, the J gene TRBJ2-1; 9 nucleotides align to TRBD2. After removal of 5 bases from V and 5 bases from J, the junction contained 10 bases not matched to a gene. The CDR3 runs 16 residues. The germline V gene encodes CDR1 MNHEY and CDR2 SMNVEV (reference sequence). The CDR3 nucleotides read TGTGCCAGCAGTGCGGCTAGCGGGACCAGGCACAATGAGCAGTTCTTC. Amino acids: CASSAASGTRHNEQFF.

This clone was seen more than once but under ten times. The chain is built from TRBV5-1 and TRBJ1-1, with a possible D match to TRBD1 (6 bases). Germline V gene data show CDR1 as SGHRS and CDR2 as YFSETQ. This CDR3 has 15 amino acids. Trimming cost V 4 bases and J 0 bases, with 13 bases left between them. CDR3 nucleotide sequence: TGCGCCAGCAGCACCTATCAGGGGTTGAACACTGAAGCTTTCTTT. It codes for CASSTYQGLNTEAFF.

The genes are TRBV28 and TRBJ2-7; no definite D call. Germline CDR1 reads MDHEN; CDR2 reads SYDVKM. With 5 bases removed from V and 3 bases from J, the gap between germline ends came to 14 bases. The CDR3 runs to 14 residues. CDR3 bases: TGTGCCAGCAGTGGTGGTGAGGCGCTCTACGAGCAGTACTTC. Protein product: CASSGGEALYEQYF.

V gene TRBV10-3 combines with J gene TRBJ2-1; 11 positions agree with TRBD2. V gave up 8 bases and J gave up 4 bases; unmatched junction bases: 4. CDR1 ENHRY and CDR2 SYGVKD come from the germline V gene. The CDR3 has 14 residues. The CDR3 protein is CAIALAGGYNEQFF. CDR3 DNA: TGTGCCATCGCGCTAGCGGGAGGATACAATGAGCAGTTCTTC.

This chain uses TRBV28 with TRBJ2-7; TRBD2 aligns across 11 bases. This CDR3 is built from 16 residues. V was clipped by 6 bases and J by 2 bases; unmatched bases: 9. Per the germline V gene, CDR1 is MDHEN and CDR2 is SYDVKM. For the CDR3, the DNA is TGTGCCAGCAGACCTCCGCCGGGACTAGCGGCCTACGAGCAGTACTTC. The encoded protein is CASRPPPGLAAYEQYF. Full variable domain (outside the CDR3, taken from reference TRBV28 and TRBJ2-7): DVKVTQSSRYLVKRTGEKVFLECVQDMDHENMFWYRQDPGLGLRLIYFSYDVKMKEKGDIPEGYSVSREKKERFSLILESASTNQTSMYLCASRPPPGLAAYEQYFGPGTRLTVT.

The genes are TRBV11-2 and TRBJ2-7, with D perhaps matching TRBD1 (6 bases). The CDR3 contains 14 residues. V lost 5 bases and J 2 bases, leaving 13 bases between the germline ends. Germline V gene lookup returns CDR1 SGHAT and CDR2 FQNNGV. The CDR3 DNA sequence: TGTGCCAGCAGCAAGACAGGTTTGACCTACGAGCAGTACTTC. Encoded protein: CASSKTGLTYEQYF.

This clone was counted only a few times. V usage is TRBV30 and J usage is TRBJ2-3; 13 positions match TRBD2. The germline CDR1 and CDR2 sequences are GTSNPN and SVGIG (reference sequence). Germline trimming cut 1 base from V and 4 bases from J; bases unmatched to any gene: 5. This CDR3 is 16 amino acids long. Here the CDR3 reads CAWSAWTSGSPDTQYF. The CDR3 DNA reads TGTGCCTGGAGTGCCTGGACTAGCGGGAGCCCAGATACGCAGTATTTT.

The V call is TRBV28, the J call TRBJ2-1; 7 positions match TRBD1. The V and J ends lost 8 bases and 9 bases, in that order; junction bases with no gene match: 7. The length of the CDR3 is 12 residues. In germline, CDR1 is MDHEN, CDR2 SYDVKM. The CDR3, as DNA: TGTGCCAGCTCTGACAGGGCTGTTGAGCAGTTCTTC. This sequence encodes CASSDRAVEQFF.

The chain employs TRBV29-1 and TRBJ1-1; 7 positions agree with TRBD1. V lost 2 bases and J lost 0; bases outside the gene matches: 3. The CDR3 length is 14 residues. Looked up from germline, CDR1 is SQVTM and CDR2 is ANQGSEA. The CDR3 coding sequence is TGCAGCGTTGAATCACAGGGGATGAACACTGAAGCTTTCTTT. It encodes CSVESQGMNTEAFF.

This clone was observed a few times. V gene TRBV28 combines with J gene TRBJ2-3; TRBD2 matches at 11 bases. The CDR3 has 16 amino acids. Unmatched junction bases numbered 11, after V lost 5 bases and J lost 7 bases. CDR1 and CDR2 (germline): MDHEN, SYDVKM. CDR3: CASSPPTSGRPHTQYF. CDR3 nucleotide sequence: TGTGCCAGCAGTCCTCCAACTAGCGGGAGACCCCATACGCAGTATTTT.

The chain combines TRBV7-2 with TRBJ2-5; no clear D gene. This CDR3 spans 12 amino acids. Trimming shortened V by 5 bases and J by 7 bases, and 11 bases separated the two germline ends. CDR1 is SGHTA and CDR2 is FQGNSA in the germline V gene. The CDR3 is CASSPTPGTQYF. The CDR3 bases are TGTGCCAGCAGCCCCACACCTGGGACCCAGTACTTC.

This clone occurred a few times. This chain uses TRBV6-6 with TRBJ2-5; possible D gene TRBD2, 5 bases. Germline CDR1 reads MNHNY; CDR2 reads SVGAGI (reference sequence). V shed 6 bases and J shed 2 bases, with 16 bases lying between them. The CDR3 totals 15 residues. The DNA for the CDR3 is TGTGCCAGCAGACTAGGAGCCAATCTACAAGAGACCCAGTACTTC. Amino acid sequence: CASRLGANLQETQYF.

This chain connects TRBV27 to TRBJ1-1; 8 bases fit TRBD1. The germline CDR1 and CDR2 sequences are MNHEY and SMNVEV (reference sequence). The CDR3 totals 15 residues. The ends lost 6 bases at V and 1 base at J; junction bases unmatched: 7. CDR3 nucleotide sequence: TGTGCCAGCAGCCTCAGACAGGGGACGAACACTGAAGCTTTCTTT. Its protein product is CASSLRQGTNTEAFF.

This clone was seen a few times. The CDR3 loop is CASTQTNEQFF. CDR3 nucleotide sequence: TGTGCCAGCACTCAAACAAATGAGCAGTTCTTC. The rearrangement uses TRBV21-1 and TRBJ2-1; TRBD1, the table's D call, lacks a check against the DNA. TRBV21-1 is reported as a pseudogene. The CDR3 is made up of 11 amino acids.

This clone was seen more than once but under ten times. J is TRBJ2-1 and V is TRBV9, with D unresolved. The V end lost 3 bases, the J end lost 10 bases, and 14 bases lay between the germline ends. This CDR3 contains 13 residues. CDR1 is SGDLS and CDR2 is YYNGEE in the germline V gene. The CDR3 protein is CASSGRFAEEQFF. The DNA of the CDR3 is TGTGCCAGCAGCGGCCGGTTTGCGGAGGAGCAGTTCTTC.

The sample holds a few counts of this clone. The gene calls are TRBV30 and TRBJ1-2; 10 nucleotides agree with TRBD1. V lost 3 bases, J lost 2 bases, and 6 bases stayed unmatched. Germline lookup yields CDR1 GTSNPN and CDR2 SVGIG (reference sequence). The CDR3 covers 15 residues. CDR3 residues: CAWRGTGQGNYGYTF. CDR3 bases: TGTGCCTGGAGGGGAACGGGACAGGGGAACTATGGCTACACCTTC.

This clone was seen only a few times. The chain joins TRBV19 to TRBJ1-1, with 7 bases fitting TRBD1. Germline CDR1 and CDR2: LNHDA and SQIVND (reference sequence). The J segment lost 1 base and the V segment lost 3 bases, leaving 5 bases of the junction unmatched. CDR3 length equals 15 residues. Here the CDR3 DNA reads TGTGCCAGTAGTATGGGGCCAGGGGGGAACACTGAAGCTTTCTTT. It specifies CASSMGPGGNTEAFF.

There are a few counts of this clone. The V call is TRBV5-4, the J call TRBJ2-1; 11 nucleotides line up with TRBD2. CDR1 and CDR2 (germline): SGHNT, YYREEE (reference sequence). The CDR3 covers 19 residues. After removal of 4 bases from V and 4 bases from J, the junction contained 16 bases not matched to a gene. CDR3 loop: CASSPLMVSGRAPYNEQFF. The CDR3 DNA sequence: TGTGCCAGCAGCCCCCTAATGGTTAGCGGGAGGGCTCCTTACAATGAGCAGTTCTTC.